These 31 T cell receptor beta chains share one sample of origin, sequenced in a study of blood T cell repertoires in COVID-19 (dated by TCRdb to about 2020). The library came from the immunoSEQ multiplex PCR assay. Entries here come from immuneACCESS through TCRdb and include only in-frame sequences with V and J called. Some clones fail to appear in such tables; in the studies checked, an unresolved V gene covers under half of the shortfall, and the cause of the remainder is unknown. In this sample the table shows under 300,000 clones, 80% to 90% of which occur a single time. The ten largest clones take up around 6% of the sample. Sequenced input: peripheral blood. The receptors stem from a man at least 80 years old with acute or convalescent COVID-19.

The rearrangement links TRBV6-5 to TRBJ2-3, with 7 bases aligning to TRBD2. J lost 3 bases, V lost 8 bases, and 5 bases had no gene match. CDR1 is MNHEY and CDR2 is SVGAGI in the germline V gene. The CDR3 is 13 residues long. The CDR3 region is CASAGSGTDTQYF. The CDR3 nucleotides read TGTGCCAGCGCGGGTAGCGGGACAGATACGCAGTATTTT.

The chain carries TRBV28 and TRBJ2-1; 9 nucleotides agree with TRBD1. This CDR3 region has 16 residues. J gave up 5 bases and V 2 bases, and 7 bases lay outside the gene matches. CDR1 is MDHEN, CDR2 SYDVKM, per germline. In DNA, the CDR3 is TGTGCCAGCAGTTTAGGGACAGGGCAAAGCGACAATGAGCAGTTCTTC. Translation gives CASSLGTGQSDNEQFF.

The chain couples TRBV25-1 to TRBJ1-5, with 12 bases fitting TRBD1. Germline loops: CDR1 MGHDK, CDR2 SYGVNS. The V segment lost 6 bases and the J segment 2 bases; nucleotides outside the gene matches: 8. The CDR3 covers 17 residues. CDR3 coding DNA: TGTGCCAGCAGGCGGGACAGGGGGCAAAAAGGCAATCAGCCCCAGCATTTT. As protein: CASRRDRGQKGNQPQHF. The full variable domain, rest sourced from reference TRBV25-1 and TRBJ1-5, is EADIYQTPRYLVIGTGKKITLECSQTMGHDKMYWYQQDPGMELHLIHYSYGVNSTEKGDLSSESTVSRIRTEHFPLTLESARPSHTSQYLCASRRDRGQKGNQPQHFGDGTRLSIL.

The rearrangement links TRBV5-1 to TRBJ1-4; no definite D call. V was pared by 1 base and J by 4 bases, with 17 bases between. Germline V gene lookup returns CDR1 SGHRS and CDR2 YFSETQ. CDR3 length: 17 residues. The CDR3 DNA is TGCGCCAGCAGCTTGTTCGTCGGAGCCTCCAGTAATGAAAAACTGTTTTTT. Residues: CASSLFVGASSNEKLFF. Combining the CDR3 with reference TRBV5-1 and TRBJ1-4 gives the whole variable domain KAGVTQTPRYLIKTRGQQVTLSCSPISGHRSVSWYQQTPGQGLQFLFEYFSETQRNKGNFPGRFSGRQFSNSRSEMNVSTLELGDSALYLCASSLFVGASSNEKLFFGSGTQLSVL.

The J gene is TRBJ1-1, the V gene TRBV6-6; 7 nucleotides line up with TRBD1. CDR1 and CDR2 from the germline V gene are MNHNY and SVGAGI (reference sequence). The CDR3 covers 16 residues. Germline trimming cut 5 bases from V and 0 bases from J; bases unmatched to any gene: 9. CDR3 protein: CASSHQRTGLNTEAFF. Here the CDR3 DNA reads TGTGCCAGCAGTCACCAAAGGACAGGACTGAACACTGAAGCTTTCTTT.

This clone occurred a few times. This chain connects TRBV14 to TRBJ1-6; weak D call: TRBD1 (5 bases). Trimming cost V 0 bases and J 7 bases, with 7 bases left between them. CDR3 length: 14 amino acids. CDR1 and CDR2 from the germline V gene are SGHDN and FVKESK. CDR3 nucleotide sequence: TGTGCCAGCAGCCAAGAGGCAGGGAATTCACCCCTCCACTTT. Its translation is CASSQEAGNSPLHF.

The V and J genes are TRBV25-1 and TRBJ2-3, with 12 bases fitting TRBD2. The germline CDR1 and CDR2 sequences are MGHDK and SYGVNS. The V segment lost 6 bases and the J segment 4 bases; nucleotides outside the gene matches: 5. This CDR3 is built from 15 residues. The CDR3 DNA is TGTGCCAGCAGCGCACTAGCGGGGGGTTCAGATACGCAGTATTTT. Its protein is CASSALAGGSDTQYF. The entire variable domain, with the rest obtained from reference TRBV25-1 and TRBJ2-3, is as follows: EADIYQTPRYLVIGTGKKITLECSQTMGHDKMYWYQQDPGMELHLIHYSYGVNSTEKGDLSSESTVSRIRTEHFPLTLESARPSHTSQYLCASSALAGGSDTQYFGPGTRLTVL.

DNA of the CDR3: TGTGCCAGCTCACCAATGGGGGCGGGAGTCTACGAGCAGTACTTC. The encoded protein is CASSPMGAGVYEQYF. The chain recombines TRBV18 with TRBJ2-7; a possible D gene is TRBD2 (7 bases). Germline loops: CDR1 KGHSH, CDR2 LQKENI. V was pared by 2 bases and J by 3 bases, with 14 bases between. The CDR3 loop spans 15 amino acids.

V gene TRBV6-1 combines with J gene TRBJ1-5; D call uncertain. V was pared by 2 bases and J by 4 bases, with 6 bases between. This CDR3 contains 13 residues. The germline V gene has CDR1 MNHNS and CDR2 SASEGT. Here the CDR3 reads CASSEQANQPQHF. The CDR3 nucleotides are TGTGCCAGCAGTGAACAAGCTAATCAGCCCCAGCATTTT.

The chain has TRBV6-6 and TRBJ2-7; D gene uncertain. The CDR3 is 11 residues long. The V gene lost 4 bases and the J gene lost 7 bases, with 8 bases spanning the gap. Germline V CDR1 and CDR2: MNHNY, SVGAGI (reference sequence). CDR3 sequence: CASSWVEEQYF. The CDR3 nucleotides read TGTGCCAGCAGTTGGGTGGAGGAGCAGTACTTC.

CDR3 residues: CASSLSTENTEAFF. Here the CDR3 DNA reads TGTGCCAGCAGCTTGAGTACAGAGAACACTGAAGCTTTCTTT. This sequence joins TRBV7-9 and TRBJ1-1; D unclear. V lost 3 bases and J 1 base, leaving 9 bases between the germline ends. CDR1 is SEHNR and CDR2 is FQNEAQ in the germline V gene (reference sequence). This CDR3 has 14 amino acids.

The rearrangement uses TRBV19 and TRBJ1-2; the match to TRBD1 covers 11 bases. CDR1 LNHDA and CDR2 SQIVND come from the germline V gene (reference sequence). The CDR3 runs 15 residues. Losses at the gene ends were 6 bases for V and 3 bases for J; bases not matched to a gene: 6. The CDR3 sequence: CASRGTGGAYYGYTF. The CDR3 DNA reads TGTGCCAGTAGAGGGACAGGGGGTGCCTACTATGGCTACACCTTC.

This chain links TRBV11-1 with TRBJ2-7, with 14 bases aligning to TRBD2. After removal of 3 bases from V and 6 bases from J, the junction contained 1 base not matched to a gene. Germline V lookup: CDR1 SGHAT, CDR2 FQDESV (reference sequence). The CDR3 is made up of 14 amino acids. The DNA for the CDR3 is TGTGCCAGCAGCTTGGGACTAGCGGGAGTCGAGCAGTACTTC. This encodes CASSLGLAGVEQYF.

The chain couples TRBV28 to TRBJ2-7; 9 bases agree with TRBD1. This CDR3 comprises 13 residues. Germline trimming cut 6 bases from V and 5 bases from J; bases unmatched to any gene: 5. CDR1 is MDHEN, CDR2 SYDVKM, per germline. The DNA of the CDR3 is TGTGCCAGCAGGGGACAGGGAGACCACGAGCAGTACTTC. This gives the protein CASRGQGDHEQYF.

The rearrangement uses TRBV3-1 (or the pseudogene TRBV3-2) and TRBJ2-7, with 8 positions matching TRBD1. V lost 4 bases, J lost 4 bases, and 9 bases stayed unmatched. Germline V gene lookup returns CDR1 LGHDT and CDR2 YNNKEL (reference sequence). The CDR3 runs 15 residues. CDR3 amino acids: CASSLGQGHFYEQYF. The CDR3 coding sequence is TGTGCCAGCAGCCTCGGACAGGGTCACTTTTACGAGCAGTACTTC.

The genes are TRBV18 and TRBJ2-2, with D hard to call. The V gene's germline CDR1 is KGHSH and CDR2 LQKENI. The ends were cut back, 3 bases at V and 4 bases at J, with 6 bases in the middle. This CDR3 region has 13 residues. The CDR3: CASSPWPTGELFF. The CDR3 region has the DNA TGTGCCAGCTCACCGTGGCCCACCGGGGAGCTGTTTTTT.

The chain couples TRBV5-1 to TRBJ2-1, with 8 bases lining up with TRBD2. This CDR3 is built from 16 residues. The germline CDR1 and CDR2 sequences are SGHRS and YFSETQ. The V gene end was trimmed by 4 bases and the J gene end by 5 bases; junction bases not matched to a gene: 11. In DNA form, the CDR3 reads TGCGCCAGCAGCCCCTCCGCGGGAGGTACCCACAATGAGCAGTTCTTC. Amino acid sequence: CASSPSAGGTHNEQFF.

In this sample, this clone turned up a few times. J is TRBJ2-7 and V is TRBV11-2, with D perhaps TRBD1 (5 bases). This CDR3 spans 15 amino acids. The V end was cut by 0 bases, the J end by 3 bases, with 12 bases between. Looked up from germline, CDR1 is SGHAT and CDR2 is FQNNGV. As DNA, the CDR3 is TGTGCCAGCAGCTTAGATGGCAGGGCCTTCTACGAGCAGTACTTC. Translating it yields CASSLDGRAFYEQYF.

DNA for the CDR3: TGTGCCTGGAGCCCGGGACTTCCGAACACTGAAGCTTTCTTT. Its translation: CAWSPGLPNTEAFF. This chain joins TRBV30 and TRBJ1-1; a weak D match, TRBD1 (5 bases). Trimming pared 3 bases from V and 1 base from J, leaving 12 bases between. The CDR3 totals 14 residues. CDR1 GTSNPN and CDR2 SVGIG come from the germline V gene (reference sequence).

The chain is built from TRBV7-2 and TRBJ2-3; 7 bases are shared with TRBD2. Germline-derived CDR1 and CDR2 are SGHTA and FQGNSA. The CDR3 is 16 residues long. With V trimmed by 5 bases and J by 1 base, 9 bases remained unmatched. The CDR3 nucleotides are TGTGCCAGCAGCCCGCGACTAAGCGGGGGCACAGATACGCAGTATTTT. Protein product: CASSPRLSGGTDTQYF.

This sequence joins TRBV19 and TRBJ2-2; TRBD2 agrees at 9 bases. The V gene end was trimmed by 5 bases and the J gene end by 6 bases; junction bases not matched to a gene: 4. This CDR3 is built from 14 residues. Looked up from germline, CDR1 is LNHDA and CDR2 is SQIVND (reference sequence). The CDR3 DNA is TGTGCCAGTAGTCCGAGACTAGCGGCCGGGGAGCTGTTTTTT. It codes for CASSPRLAAGELFF.

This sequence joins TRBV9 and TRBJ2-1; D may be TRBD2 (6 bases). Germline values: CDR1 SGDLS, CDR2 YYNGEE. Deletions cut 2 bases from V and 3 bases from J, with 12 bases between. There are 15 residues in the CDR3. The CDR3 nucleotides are TGTGCCAGCAGCGTTGGACGGGACTTCTACAATGAGCAGTTCTTC. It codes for CASSVGRDFYNEQFF.

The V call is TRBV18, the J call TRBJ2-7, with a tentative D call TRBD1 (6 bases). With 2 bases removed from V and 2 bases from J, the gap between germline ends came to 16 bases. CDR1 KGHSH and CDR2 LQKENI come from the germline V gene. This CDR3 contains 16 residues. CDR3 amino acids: CASSPFTRDIPYEQYF. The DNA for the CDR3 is TGTGCCAGCTCACCATTTACCCGGGACATCCCCTACGAGCAGTACTTC.

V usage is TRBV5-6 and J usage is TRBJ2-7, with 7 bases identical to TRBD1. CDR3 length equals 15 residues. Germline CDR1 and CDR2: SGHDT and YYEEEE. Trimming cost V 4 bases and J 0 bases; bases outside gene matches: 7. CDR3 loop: CASSRMDRSSYEQYF. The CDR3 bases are TGTGCCAGCAGCAGGATGGACAGGTCCTCCTACGAGCAGTACTTC.

This chain's CDR3 is CASSSTGVSTDTQYF. In nucleotides, the CDR3 is TGTGCCAGCAGCTCAACAGGGGTGAGCACAGATACGCAGTATTTT. This sequence joins TRBV7-3 and TRBJ2-3, with 7 nucleotides matching TRBD1. The CDR3 is made up of 15 amino acids. Germline values: CDR1 SGHTA, CDR2 FQGTGA. Trimming at V came to 4 bases and at J to 0 bases, leaving 4 bases not matched to a gene.

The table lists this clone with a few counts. The CDR3 region has the DNA TGTGCCAGCAGCTTAGTCGGGGAGCAGTACTTC. Its translation: CASSLVGEQYF. The chain has TRBV7-9 and TRBJ2-7; no firm D call. This CDR3 spans 11 amino acids. The V and J ends lost 1 base and 7 bases respectively, with 5 bases between them. CDR1 and CDR2 from the germline V gene are SEHNR and FQNEAQ (reference sequence).

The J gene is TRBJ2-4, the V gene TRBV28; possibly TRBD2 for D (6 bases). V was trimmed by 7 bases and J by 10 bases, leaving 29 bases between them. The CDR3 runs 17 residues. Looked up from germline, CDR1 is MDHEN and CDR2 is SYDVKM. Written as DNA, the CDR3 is TGTGCCAGCACCACCGGACTACCAGATGGATATCGGAGTATTCAGTACTTC. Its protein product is CASTTGLPDGYRSIQYF.

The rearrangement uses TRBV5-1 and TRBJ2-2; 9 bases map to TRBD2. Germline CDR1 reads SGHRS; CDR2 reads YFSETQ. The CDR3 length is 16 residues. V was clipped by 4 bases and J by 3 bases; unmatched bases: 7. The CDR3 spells CASSPRLAGDTGELFF. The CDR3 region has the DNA TGCGCCAGCAGCCCTAGGTTAGCGGGAGACACCGGGGAGCTGTTTTTT.

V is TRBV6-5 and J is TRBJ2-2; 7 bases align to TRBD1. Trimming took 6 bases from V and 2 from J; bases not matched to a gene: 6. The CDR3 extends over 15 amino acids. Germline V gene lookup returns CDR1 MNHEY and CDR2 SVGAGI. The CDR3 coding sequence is TGTGCCAGCAGCGCCGGGACAGCCAACACCGGGGAGCTGTTTTTT. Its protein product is CASSAGTANTGELFF.

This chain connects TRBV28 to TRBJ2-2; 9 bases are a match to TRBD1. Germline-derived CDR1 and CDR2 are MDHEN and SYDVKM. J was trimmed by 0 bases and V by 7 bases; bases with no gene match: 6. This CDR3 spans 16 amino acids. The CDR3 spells CASITGGASNTGELFF. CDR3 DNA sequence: TGTGCCAGCATAACAGGGGGCGCCTCGAACACCGGGGAGCTGTTTTTT.

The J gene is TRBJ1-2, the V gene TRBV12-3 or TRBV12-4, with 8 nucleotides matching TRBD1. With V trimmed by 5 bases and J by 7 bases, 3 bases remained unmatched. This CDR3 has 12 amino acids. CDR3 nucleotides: TGTGCCAGCAGTCCAGACAGGGGTGGCTACACCTTC. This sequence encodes CASSPDRGGYTF.